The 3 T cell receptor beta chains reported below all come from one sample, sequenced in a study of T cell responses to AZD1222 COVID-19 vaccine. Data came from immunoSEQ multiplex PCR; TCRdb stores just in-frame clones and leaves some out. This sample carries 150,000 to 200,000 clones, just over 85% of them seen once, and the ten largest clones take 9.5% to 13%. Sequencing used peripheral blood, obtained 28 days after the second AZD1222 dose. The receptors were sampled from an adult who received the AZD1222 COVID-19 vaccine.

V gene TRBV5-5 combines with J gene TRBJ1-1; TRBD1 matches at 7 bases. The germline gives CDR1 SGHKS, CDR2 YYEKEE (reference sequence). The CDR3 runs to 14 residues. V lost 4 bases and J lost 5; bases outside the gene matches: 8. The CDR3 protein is CASSVNYRGTEAFF. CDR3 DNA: TGTGCCAGCAGCGTAAATTACAGGGGAACTGAAGCTTTCTTT. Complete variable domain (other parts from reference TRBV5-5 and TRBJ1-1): DAGVTQSPTHLIKTRGQQVTLRCSPISGHKSVSWYQQVLGQGPQFIFQYYEKEERGRGNFPDRFSARQFPNYSSELNVNALLLGDSALYLCASSVNYRGTEAFFGQGTRLTVV.

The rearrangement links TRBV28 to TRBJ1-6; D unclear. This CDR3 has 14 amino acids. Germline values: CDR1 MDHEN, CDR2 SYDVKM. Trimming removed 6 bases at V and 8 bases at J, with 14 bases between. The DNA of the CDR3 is TGTGCCAGCAGCAGCCCCTCCTTGGATTCACCCCTCCACTTT. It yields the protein CASSSPSLDSPLHF. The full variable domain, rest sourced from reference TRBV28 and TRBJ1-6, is DVKVTQSSRYLVKRTGEKVFLECVQDMDHENMFWYRQDPGLGLRLIYFSYDVKMKEKGDIPEGYSVSREKKERFSLILESASTNQTSMYLCASSSPSLDSPLHFGNGTRLTVT.

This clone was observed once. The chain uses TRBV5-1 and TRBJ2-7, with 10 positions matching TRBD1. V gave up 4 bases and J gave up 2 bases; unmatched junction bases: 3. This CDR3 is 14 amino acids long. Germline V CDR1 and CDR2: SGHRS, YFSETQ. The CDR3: CASSMGQGPYEQYF. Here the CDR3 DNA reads TGCGCCAGCAGCATGGGACAGGGGCCCTACGAGCAGTACTTC. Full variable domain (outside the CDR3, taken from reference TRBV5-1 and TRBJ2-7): KAGVTQTPRYLIKTRGQQVTLSCSPISGHRSVSWYQQTPGQGLQFLFEYFSETQRNKGNFPGRFSGRQFSNSRSEMNVSTLELGDSALYLCASSMGQGPYEQYFGPGTRLTVT.